Sequencing of this T cell receptor (beta chain) was carried out in a study of blood T cell repertoires in COVID-19. Study at large: In each case, the material was cDNA or gDNA derived from T cells, B-cell-depleted T cells, or PBMCs.

Between the trimmed V and J ends, which lost 1 base and 2 bases, there was a span of 12 bases. The CDR3 loop spans 15 amino acids. The germline gives CDR1 SQVTM, CDR2 ANQGSEA. Clones were read by immunoSEQ multiplex PCR, and TCRdb kept only the in-frame ones, dropping some. Of approximately 160,000 clones listed, 65% to 85% were seen once; the top ten hold 3% to 4.5%. This clone was picked up a small number of times. The sequencing sample was made of peripheral blood. This rearrangement joins TRBV29-1 to TRBJ2-1, with D hard to call. The TCR sequence derives from an elderly woman with acute or convalescent COVID-19. The CDR3 loop is CSVEVVLVTYNEQFF. The DNA for the CDR3 is TGCAGCGTTGAAGTGGTTCTAGTCACCTACAATGAGCAGTTCTTC.